This T cell receptor (beta chain) was recorded in a study of brain T cells in children with intractable seizures. V dropped 2 bases and J dropped 2 bases, with 7 bases sitting between them. Per the germline V gene, CDR1 is ENHRY and CDR2 is SYGVKD. CDR3 length: 14 amino acids. Assay used: immunoSEQ multiplex PCR; TCRdb lists only in-frame clones, some missing. The sample includes about 76,000 clones, 85% to 95% of them seen just once. At least one anti-epileptic drug was given before surgery. Overall study findings and caveats: Viral specificity was inferred only from CDR3 similarity; HCMV serostatus was unknown. Absence of clones before surgery may stem from lower sequencing depth.

With regard to this clone: Antigen unknown.

The TCR comes from a boy in the first two years of life with tuberous sclerosis and intractable seizures. The rearrangement joins TRBV10-3 to TRBJ1-5; D not certain. The sequences come from peripheral blood, collected at surgery. CDR3 protein: CAISESTGNQPQHF. CDR3 coding DNA: TGTGCCATCAGTGAGAGTACAGGCAATCAGCCCCAGCATTTT.